Listed below are T cell receptor beta chains from one sample, sequenced in a study of OX40 agonist ivuxolimab in advanced cancers. Sequenced by immunoSEQ multiplex PCR; TCRdb stores in-frame clones only, minus some. The top ten clones hold over 8.5% of a sample with some 86,000 clones, around 94% of them seen once. The sample here was CD4+ or CD8+ T cells sorted from blood, taken in a trial of the OX40 agonist ivuxolimab. These receptors all stem from an adult with an advanced solid tumor such as melanoma, head and neck, liver or kidney cancer. CDR3s include the opening cysteine and the closing phenylalanine or tryptophan. D genes are given only for firm matches. A clone size is listed for some rows: how often the clone was seen (once, few, many), or a class if it is expanded.

v_gene,d_gene,abundance,len,j_gene,CDR3nt,CDR3aa
TRBV28,-,-,13,TRBJ2-7,TGTGCCACCTTATCCTTGAGCTCCTACGAGCAGTACTTC,CATLSLSSYEQYF
TRBV9,-,-,12,TRBJ2-1,TGTGCCAGCAGCCCCGGGGTGGGTGAGCAGTTCTTC,CASSPGVGEQFF
TRBV28,-,once,12,TRBJ2-3,TGTGCCAGCCACACAGGGTGGTACACGCAGTATTTT,CASHTGWYTQYF
TRBV10-3,-,-,15,TRBJ1-4,TGTGCCATCAGTGAGTCGGGACCGCGTAATGAAAAACTGTTTTTT,CAISESGPRNEKLFF
TRBV6-1,-,-,11,TRBJ1-2,TGTGCCAGCAGGGGCCCAGAGGGCTACACCTTC,CASRGPEGYTF
TRBV7-3,TRBD1,-,15,TRBJ2-1,TGTGCCAGCAGCTTAGTGGGACAGGCGTACAATGAGCAGTTCTTC,CASSLVGQAYNEQFF
TRBV5-1,TRBD1,-,13,TRBJ2-2,TGCGCCAACAGACAGGGACCGGGCGGGGAGCTGTTTTTT,CANRQGPGGELFF
TRBV4-1,-,-,15,TRBJ2-3,TGCGCCAGCAGCCAAGAAAGGAGGCCCGCAGATACGCAGTATTTT,CASSQERRPADTQYF
TRBV19,TRBD1,-,17,TRBJ2-3,TGTGCCAGTAGTATCGAAGACAGGGGCCGAAGCACAGATACGCAGTATTTT,CASSIEDRGRSTDTQYF
TRBV7-2,TRBD2,-,15,TRBJ2-3,TGTGCCAGCAGCGTACTAGCGGGGGGCCCAGATACGCAGTATTTT,CASSVLAGGPDTQYF
TRBV4-1,-,-,15,TRBJ1-1,TGCGCCAGCAGCCACCTACAGGTCTTGAACACTGAAGCTTTCTTT,CASSHLQVLNTEAFF
TRBV5-8,TRBD2,-,15,TRBJ2-1,TGTGCCAGCACCCTGGGACTAGCGGTCTACAATGAGCAGTTCTTC,CASTLGLAVYNEQFF
TRBV9,-,-,14,TRBJ1-2,TGTGCCAGCAGCCCCCAGGACAGTAACTATGGCTACACCTTC,CASSPQDSNYGYTF
TRBV28,-,-,15,TRBJ2-2,TGTGCCAGCAGTTTTAGAGGGTTGAGAACCGGGGAGCTGTTTTTT,CASSFRGLRTGELFF
TRBV6-5,TRBD2,-,14,TRBJ2-1,TGTGCCAGCAGTACGGGGGGGCCTCGCTATGAGCAGTTCTTC,CASSTGGPRYEQFF
TRBV29-1,-,-,14,TRBJ2-3,TGCAGCGTTGAATTCGGGACTAGCACAGATACGCAGTATTTT,CSVEFGTSTDTQYF
TRBV14,-,-,14,TRBJ2-5,TGTGCCAGCAGCCTCGACGGGTGGGGGGAGACCCAGTACTTC,CASSLDGWGETQYF
TRBV7-6,TRBD2,-,19,TRBJ2-7,TGTGCCAGCAGCCTAAAGAGAGGGTGGGCTAGCGGGGAAACCTACGAGCAGTACTTC,CASSLKRGWASGETYEQYF
TRBV7-9,TRBD2,once,15,TRBJ2-1,TGTGCCAGCAGCACAATAGCGGGAGTAGTCTATGAGCAGTTCTTC,CASSTIAGVVYEQFF
TRBV6-5,-,-,11,TRBJ2-5,TGTGCCAGCAGTTCGTTATACGACCAGTACTTC,CASSSLYDQYF
TRBV7-2,-,-,15,TRBJ2-3,TGTGCCAGCAGCTTCTGGGGGGCCAGCACAGATACGCAGTATTTT,CASSFWGASTDTQYF
TRBV7-2,TRBD2,-,16,TRBJ2-3,TGTGCCAGCAGCTCAATTGGCGGGAGAGGGTTAGATACGCAGTATTTT,CASSSIGGRGLDTQYF
TRBV9,TRBD2,-,16,TRBJ2-5,TGTGCCAGCAGCGCTAGCACTAGCGGGACTCAAGAGACCCAGTACTTC,CASSASTSGTQETQYF
TRBV28,-,-,16,TRBJ2-1,TGTGCCAGCAGTTCCTACGGCCGCAGCTCCTACAATGAGCAGTTCTTC,CASSSYGRSSYNEQFF
TRBV27,TRBD1,once,14,TRBJ2-3,TGTGCCAGCAGCCCCGACAGGGACACAGATACGCAGTATTTT,CASSPDRDTDTQYF
TRBV6-5,-,once,14,TRBJ2-7,TGTGCCAGCAGTACCTCCGGGGACTTCTACGAGCAGTACTTC,CASSTSGDFYEQYF
TRBV19,-,-,14,TRBJ2-7,TGTGCCAGTAGTATAGCGACTGGGTCCTACGAGCAGTACTTC,CASSIATGSYEQYF
TRBV14,TRBD2,-,15,TRBJ2-5,TGTGCCAGCAGCCAGACTAGCGGGGTCGGTGAGACCCAGTACTTC,CASSQTSGVGETQYF
TRBV13,-,-,16,TRBJ1-4,TGTGCCAGCAGCCTCCGAGGCGGGCAGAGGGGTGAAAAACTGTTTTTT,CASSLRGGQRGEKLFF
TRBV10-1,-,-,14,TRBJ2-3,TGCGCCAGCAGTGATCGGGGACTCACAGATACGCAGTATTTT,CASSDRGLTDTQYF
TRBV4-1,-,once,14,TRBJ1-2,TGCGCCAGCAGCCAAGTTCAAGGGTCTTATGGCTACACCTTC,CASSQVQGSYGYTF
TRBV9,-,-,15,TRBJ1-3,TGTGCCAGCAGCGTAGGCTGGGGGTCTGGAAACACCATATATTTT,CASSVGWGSGNTIYF
TRBV5-1,-,-,17,TRBJ2-5,TGCGCCAGCAGCTTGCCGCCGGTCTCCCGCGCTCAAGAGACCCAGTACTTC,CASSLPPVSRAQETQYF
TRBV18,TRBD2,-,14,TRBJ2-5,TGTGCCAGCTCACCACCGTTGGGGGGGGAGACCCAGTACTTC,CASSPPLGGETQYF
TRBV5-1,-,-,11,TRBJ2-7,TGCGCCAGCAGCACCAACTACGAGCAGTACTTC,CASSTNYEQYF
TRBV9,TRBD1,-,15,TRBJ1-1,TGTGCCAGCAGCGGGGGACAGGGGGCTCACACTGAAGCTTTCTTT,CASSGGQGAHTEAFF
TRBV7-9,TRBD1,-,15,TRBJ2-7,TGTGCCAGCAGCCATAGCCGACAGGGCACCCACGAGCAGTACTTC,CASSHSRQGTHEQYF
TRBV7-9,-,-,15,TRBJ2-1,TGTGCCAGCAGCTCCCTTGGGGTTCTGAACAATGAGCAGTTCTTC,CASSSLGVLNNEQFF
TRBV15,-,-,13,TRBJ2-7,TGTGCCACCAGCGGAGAGGGGGGCTACGAGCAGTACTTC,CATSGEGGYEQYF
TRBV9,TRBD2,once,14,TRBJ2-7,TGTGCCAGCAGCGTAGCAGCGGGAGTCTACGAGCAGTACTTC,CASSVAAGVYEQYF